This T cell receptor (beta chain) was obtained from a study of regulatory T cells in long-lasting Graves disease. There are 15 residues in the CDR3. The V and J ends lost 4 bases and 5 bases, in that order; junction bases with no gene match: 6. The authors built TCR beta libraries using iRepertoire HTBI primers and Arm-PCR of CDR3 regions. TCRdb reanalysed the multiplex PCR reads using MiXCR and keeps one entry per CDR3 protein. The sample comprises approximately 400,000 distinct CDR3 sequences, over 14% of which are singletons, and over 7% rests with the top ten. Specified time point: newly diagnosed GD, antithyroid drugs for less than 3 months. Researchers made the TCR library from RNA that was extracted from PBMCs. These data also featured in a second study, about T cells in Graves' hyperthyroidism and ophthalmopathy.

The sequencing used peripheral blood mononuclear cells (PBMCs), collected at new diagnosis, from a patient treated with antithyroid drugs. This receptor was taken from a middle-aged woman with Graves disease. The chain links TRBV12-3 or TRBV12-4 to TRBJ2-2; 8 positions match TRBD2. CDR3 in DNA: TGTGCCAGCAGTTCCAGCGGGAGAGGAACCGGGGAGCTGTTTTTT. It yields the protein CASSSSGRGTGELFF.